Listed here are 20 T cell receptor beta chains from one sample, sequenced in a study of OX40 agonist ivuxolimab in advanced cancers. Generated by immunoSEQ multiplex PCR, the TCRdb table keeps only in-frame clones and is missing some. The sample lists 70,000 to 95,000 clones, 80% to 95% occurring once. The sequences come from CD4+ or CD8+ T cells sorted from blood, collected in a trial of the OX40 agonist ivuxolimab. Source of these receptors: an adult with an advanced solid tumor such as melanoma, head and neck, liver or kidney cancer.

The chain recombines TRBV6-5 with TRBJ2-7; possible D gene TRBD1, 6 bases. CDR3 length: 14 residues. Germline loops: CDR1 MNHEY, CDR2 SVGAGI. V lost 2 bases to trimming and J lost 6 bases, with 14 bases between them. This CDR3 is CASSYTGTKIEQYF. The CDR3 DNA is TGTGCCAGCAGTTACACCGGGACAAAGATCGAGCAGTACTTC.

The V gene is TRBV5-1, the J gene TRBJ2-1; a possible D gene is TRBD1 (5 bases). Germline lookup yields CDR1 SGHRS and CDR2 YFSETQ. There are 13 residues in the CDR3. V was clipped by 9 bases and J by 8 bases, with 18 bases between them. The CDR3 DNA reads TGCGCCACCAATTTAGGACATACGGATGAGCAGTTCTTC. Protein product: CATNLGHTDEQFF.

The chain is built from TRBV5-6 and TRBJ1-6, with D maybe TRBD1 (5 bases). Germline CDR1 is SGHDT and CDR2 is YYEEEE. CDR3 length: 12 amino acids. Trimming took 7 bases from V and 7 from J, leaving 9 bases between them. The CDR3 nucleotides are TGTGCCAGCCAACAGGCGAATTCACCCCTCCACTTT. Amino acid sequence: CASQQANSPLHF. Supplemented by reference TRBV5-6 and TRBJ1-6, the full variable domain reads DAGVTQSPTHLIKTRGQQVTLRCSPKSGHDTVSWYQQALGQGPQFIFQYYEEEERQRGNFPDRFSGHQFPNYSSELNVNALLLGDSALYLCASQQANSPLHFGNGTRLTVT.

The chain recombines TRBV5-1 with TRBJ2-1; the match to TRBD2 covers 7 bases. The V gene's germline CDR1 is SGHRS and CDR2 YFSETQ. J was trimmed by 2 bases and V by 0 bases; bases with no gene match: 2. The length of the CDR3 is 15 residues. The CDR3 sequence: CASSLASGTYNEQFF. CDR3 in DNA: TGCGCCAGCAGCTTGGCTAGCGGTACCTACAATGAGCAGTTCTTC.

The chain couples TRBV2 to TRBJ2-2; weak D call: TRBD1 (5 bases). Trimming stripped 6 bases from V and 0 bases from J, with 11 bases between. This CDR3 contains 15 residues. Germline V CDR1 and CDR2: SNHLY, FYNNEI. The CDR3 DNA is TGTGCCAGCAGCACAGGTGCAGCGAACACCGGGGAGCTGTTTTTT. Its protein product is CASSTGAANTGELFF.

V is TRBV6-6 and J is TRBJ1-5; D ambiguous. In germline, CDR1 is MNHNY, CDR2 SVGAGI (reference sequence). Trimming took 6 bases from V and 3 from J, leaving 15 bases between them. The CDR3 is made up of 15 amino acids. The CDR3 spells CASRRTTLPNQPQHF. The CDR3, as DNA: TGTGCCAGCAGGCGCACGACCCTCCCCAATCAGCCCCAGCATTTT.

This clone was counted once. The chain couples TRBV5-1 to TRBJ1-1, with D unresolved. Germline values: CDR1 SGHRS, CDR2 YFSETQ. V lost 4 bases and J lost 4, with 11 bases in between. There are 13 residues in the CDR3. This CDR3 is CASSGLLATEAFF. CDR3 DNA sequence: TGCGCCAGCAGCGGGCTTTTGGCCACTGAAGCTTTCTTT.

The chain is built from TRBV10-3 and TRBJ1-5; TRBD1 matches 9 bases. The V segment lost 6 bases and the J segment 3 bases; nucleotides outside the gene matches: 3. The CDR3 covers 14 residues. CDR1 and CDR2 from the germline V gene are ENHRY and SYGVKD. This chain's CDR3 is CAIRGQGFNQPQHF. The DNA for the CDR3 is TGTGCCATCAGAGGACAGGGGTTCAATCAGCCCCAGCATTTT.

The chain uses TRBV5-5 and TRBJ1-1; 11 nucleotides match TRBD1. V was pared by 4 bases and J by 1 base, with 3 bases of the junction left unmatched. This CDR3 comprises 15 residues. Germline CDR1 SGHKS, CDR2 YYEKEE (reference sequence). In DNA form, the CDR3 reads TGTGCCAGCAGCCAGGGACAGGGGGGGAACACTGAAGCTTTCTTT. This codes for CASSQGQGGNTEAFF.

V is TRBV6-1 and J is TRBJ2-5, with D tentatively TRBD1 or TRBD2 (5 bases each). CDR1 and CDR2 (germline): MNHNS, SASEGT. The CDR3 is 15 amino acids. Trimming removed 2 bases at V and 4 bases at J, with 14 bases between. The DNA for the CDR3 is TGTGCCAGCAGTGAAAGGTGGCACGGGACAGAGACCCAGTACTTC. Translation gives CASSERWHGTETQYF.

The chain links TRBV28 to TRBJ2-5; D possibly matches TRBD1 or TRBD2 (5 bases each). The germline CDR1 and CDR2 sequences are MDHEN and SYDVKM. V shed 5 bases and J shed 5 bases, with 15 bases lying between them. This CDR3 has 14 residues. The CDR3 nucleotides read TGTGCCAGCAGTCTTGGGACGGCCGTTGAGACCCAGTACTTC. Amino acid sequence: CASSLGTAVETQYF.

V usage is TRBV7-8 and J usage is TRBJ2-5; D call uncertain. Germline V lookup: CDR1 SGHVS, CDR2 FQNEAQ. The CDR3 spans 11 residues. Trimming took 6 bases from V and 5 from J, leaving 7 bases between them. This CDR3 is CASRAQETQYF. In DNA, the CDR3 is TGTGCCAGCAGGGCCCAGGAGACCCAGTACTTC.

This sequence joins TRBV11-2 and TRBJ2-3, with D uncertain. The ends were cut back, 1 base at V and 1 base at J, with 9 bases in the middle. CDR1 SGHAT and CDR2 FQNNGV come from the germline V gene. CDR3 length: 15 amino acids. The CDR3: CASSLVVDRTDTQYF. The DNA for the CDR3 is TGTGCCAGCAGCTTAGTTGTGGATCGCACAGATACGCAGTATTTT.

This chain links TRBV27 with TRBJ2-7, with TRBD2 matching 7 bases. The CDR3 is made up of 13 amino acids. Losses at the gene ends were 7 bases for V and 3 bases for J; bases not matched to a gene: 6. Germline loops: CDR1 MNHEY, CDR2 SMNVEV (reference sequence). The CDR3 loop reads CASTGGSLYEQYF. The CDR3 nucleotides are TGTGCCAGCACGGGCGGGAGCCTCTACGAGCAGTACTTC.

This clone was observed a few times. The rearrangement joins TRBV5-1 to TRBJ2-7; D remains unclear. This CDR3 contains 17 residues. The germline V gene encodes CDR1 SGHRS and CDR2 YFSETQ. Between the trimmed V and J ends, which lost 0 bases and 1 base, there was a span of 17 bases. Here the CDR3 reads CASSLEVYSFSSYEQYF. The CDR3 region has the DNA TGCGCCAGCAGCTTGGAAGTGTATAGCTTCTCTTCCTACGAGCAGTACTTC.

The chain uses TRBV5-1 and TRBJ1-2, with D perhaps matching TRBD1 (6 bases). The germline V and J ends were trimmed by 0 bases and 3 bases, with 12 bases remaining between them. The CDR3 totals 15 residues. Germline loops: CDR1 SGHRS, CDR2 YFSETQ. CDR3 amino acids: CASSLASDSHYGYTF. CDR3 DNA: TGCGCCAGCAGCTTGGCCTCGGACAGCCACTATGGCTACACCTTC.

The CDR3 DNA is TGTGCCAGCAGCCTCCGGCTTAACTATGGCTACACCTTC. It codes for CASSLRLNYGYTF. The V gene is TRBV28, the J gene TRBJ1-2; D uncertain. Germline assignment: CDR1 MDHEN and CDR2 SYDVKM. CDR3 length: 13 residues. V gave up 6 bases and J gave up 1 base, with 9 bases separating them.

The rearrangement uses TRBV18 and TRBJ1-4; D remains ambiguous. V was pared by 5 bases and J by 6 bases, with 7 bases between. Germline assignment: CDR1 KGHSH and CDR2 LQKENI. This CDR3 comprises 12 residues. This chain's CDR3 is CASSLSDEKLFF. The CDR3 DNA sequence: TGTGCCAGCTCATTATCCGATGAAAAACTGTTTTTT. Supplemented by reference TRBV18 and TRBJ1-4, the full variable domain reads NAGVMQNPRHLVRRRGQEARLRCSPMKGHSHVYWYRQLPEEGLKFMVYLQKENIIDESGMPKERFSAEFPKEGPSILRIQQVVRGDSAAYFCASSLSDEKLFFGSGTQLSVL.

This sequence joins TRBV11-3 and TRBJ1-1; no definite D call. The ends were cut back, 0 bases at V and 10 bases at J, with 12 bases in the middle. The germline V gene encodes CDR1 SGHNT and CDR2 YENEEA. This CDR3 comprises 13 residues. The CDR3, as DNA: TGTGCCAGCAGCTTAGATCATACGGGGTCAGCTTTCTTT. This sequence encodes CASSLDHTGSAFF.

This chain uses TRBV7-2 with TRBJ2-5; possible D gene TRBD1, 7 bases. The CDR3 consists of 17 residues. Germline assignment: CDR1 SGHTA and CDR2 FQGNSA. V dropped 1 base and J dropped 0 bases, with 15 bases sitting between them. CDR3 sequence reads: CASSLDWFRGDQETQYF. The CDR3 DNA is TGTGCCAGCAGCTTAGATTGGTTCAGGGGGGACCAAGAGACCCAGTACTTC. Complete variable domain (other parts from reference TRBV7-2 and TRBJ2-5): GAGVSQSPSNKVTEKGKDVELRCDPISGHTALYWYRQSLGQGLEFLIYFQGNSAPDKSGLPSDRFSAERTGGSVSTLTIQRTQQEDSAVYLCASSLDWFRGDQETQYFGPGTRLLVL.